These 25 T cell receptor beta chains share one sample of origin, sequenced in a study of blood T cells in healthy people across ages (dated by TCRdb to about 2015). Library generation was performed with 5' RACE. Instrument used: Illumina HiSeq 2500. A second PCR of roughly 6 to 12 cycles was performed with a sample-barcoded 5' primer and a J-beta primer mix. TCRdb itself trimmed the public reads at Q25 with fastp, ran MiXCR and retained productive beta chains. Under each unique CDR3 protein, matching rows form one entry showing the most common genes and DNA. In this sample the table shows 650,000 to 900,000 distinct CDR3 sequences, roughly 60% of which occur a single time. In total, the top ten clones hold roughly 25% of the sample. The sample was blood. All receptors come from a man younger than 45 in good health.

V gene TRBV28 combines with J gene TRBJ2-7, with D possibly matching TRBD1 (6 bases). V was pared by 2 bases and J by 1 base, with 18 bases between. The CDR3 contains 17 residues. CDR1 MDHEN and CDR2 SYDVKM come from the germline V gene. The CDR3, as DNA: TGTGCCAGCAGTTTAACAGGGAAAGGTGATAGGTCCTACGAGCAGTACTTC. Its protein is CASSLTGKGDRSYEQYF.

J is TRBJ2-7 and V is TRBV6-5, with a possible D match to TRBD1 (6 bases). There are 16 residues in the CDR3. In germline, CDR1 is MNHEY, CDR2 SVGAGI. Trimming left V 0 bases short and J 7 bases short, with 19 bases between. The CDR3 loop is CASSYSPQGTYNEQYF. CDR3 nucleotides: TGTGCCAGCAGTTACTCCCCACAGGGAACCTACAATGAGCAGTACTTC.

The rearrangement joins TRBV20-1 to TRBJ2-3, with 8 positions matching TRBD2. Trimming removed 4 bases from V and 7 bases from J; junction bases left unmatched: 10. The germline CDR1 and CDR2 sequences are DFQATT and SNEGSKA (reference sequence). The CDR3 is 14 amino acids. DNA for the CDR3: TGCAGTGCTATAAGACGGGGGGGCCTAAATACGCAGTATTTT. It is translated as CSAIRRGGLNTQYF.

The chain joins TRBV10-3 to TRBJ2-6; TRBD2 matches 7 bases. V gave up 0 bases and J gave up 4 bases; unmatched junction bases: 12. Germline V gene data show CDR1 as ENHRY and CDR2 as SYGVKD. The CDR3 covers 19 residues. The CDR3 region is CAISESVGSGVAGANVLTF. As DNA, the CDR3 is TGTGCCATCAGTGAGTCGGTCGGAAGCGGGGTAGCAGGGGCCAACGTCCTGACTTTC.

This chain uses TRBV28 with TRBJ2-4, with D maybe TRBD1 (7 bases). The J call is doubtful: the DNA matches TRBJ2-7 better. CDR1 is MDHEN and CDR2 is SYDVKM in the germline V gene. This CDR3 contains 13 residues. The CDR3 loop is CASTLTGTYEQYF. The CDR3 DNA follows: TGTGCCAGCACCCTGACAGGGACTTACGAGCAGTACTTC.

The V and J genes are TRBV7-2 and TRBJ2-1, with 12 bases aligning to TRBD2. The ends lost 3 bases at V and 9 bases at J; junction bases unmatched: 9. The V gene's germline CDR1 is SGHTA and CDR2 FQGNSA. The CDR3 is 16 amino acids. The DNA of the CDR3 is TGTGCCAGCAGCTTCTCCGAGACTAGCGGGGGAGGTGAGCAGTTCTTC. Translated, it gives CASSFSETSGGGEQFF. The full variable domain, with the rest looked up from reference TRBV7-2 and TRBJ2-1, is GAGVSQSPSNKVTEKGKDVELRCDPISGHTALYWYRQSLGQGLEFLIYFQGNSAPDKSGLPSDRFSAERTGGSVSTLTIQRTQQEDSAVYLCASSFSETSGGGEQFFGPGTRLTVL.

The V and J genes are TRBV4-3 and TRBJ2-5, with 12 bases fitting TRBD2. The germline V gene has CDR1 LGHNA and CDR2 YSLEER. This CDR3 is built from 17 residues. The V and J ends lost 1 base and 2 bases, in that order; junction bases with no gene match: 5. The DNA of the CDR3 is TGCGCCAGCAGCCAAGGAACTAGCGGGGGGTTTCAAGAGACCCAGTACTTC. Its translation: CASSQGTSGGFQETQYF.

Written as DNA, the CDR3 is TGTGCCAGCACCGACGACAGTAACTATGGCTACACCTTC. This codes for CASTDDSNYGYTF. The chain uses TRBV9 and TRBJ1-2; possible D gene TRBD1, 5 bases. The CDR3 contains 13 residues. Deletions cut 6 bases from V and 1 base from J, with 10 bases between. Germline loops: CDR1 SGDLS, CDR2 YYNGEE.

The chain recombines TRBV27 with TRBJ1-6; D not resolved. This CDR3 has 14 amino acids. Germline assignment: CDR1 MNHEY and CDR2 SMNVEV (reference sequence). V lost 4 bases and J 3 bases, leaving 7 bases between the germline ends. CDR3 protein: CASSYRSYNSPLHF. The CDR3 region has the DNA TGTGCCAGCAGTTATCGGAGCTATAATTCACCCCTCCACTTT.

This chain links TRBV6-1 with TRBJ2-5, with 9 bases that match TRBD1. The CDR3 spans 18 residues. Losses at the gene ends were 7 bases for V and 5 bases for J; bases not matched to a gene: 20. Germline assignment: CDR1 MNHNS and CDR2 SASEGT. The CDR3 region has the DNA TGTGCCAGCACAAGTTCGAAGACCGGGACAGGGTGGGTTGAGACCCAGTACTTC. Its translation is CASTSSKTGTGWVETQYF.

This clonotype was recorded only once. The gene calls are TRBV27 and TRBJ2-7, with D tentatively TRBD1 (6 bases). V was cut by 5 bases and J by 7 bases, with 15 bases left in between. Looked up from germline, CDR1 is MNHEY and CDR2 is SMNVEV (reference sequence). This CDR3 is 13 amino acids long. The CDR3 bases are TGTGCCAGCAGTACTACGCCAGGGGTTGAGCAGTACTTC. As protein: CASSTTPGVEQYF.

The gene calls are TRBV5-1 and TRBJ2-2; D uncertain. The ends were cut back, 0 bases at V and 2 bases at J, with 8 bases in the middle. This CDR3 is built from 15 residues. Per the germline V gene, CDR1 is SGHRS and CDR2 is YFSETQ. The CDR3: CASSLELPNTGELFF. In DNA, the CDR3 is TGCGCCAGCAGCTTGGAACTCCCTAACACCGGGGAGCTGTTTTTT.

This clonotype appeared once. The chain has TRBV9 and TRBJ1-1; D is possibly TRBD1 (6 bases). Germline CDR1 SGDLS, CDR2 YYNGEE. The V and J ends lost 0 bases and 3 bases respectively, with 9 bases between them. The length of the CDR3 is 14 residues. CDR3 nucleotides: TGTGCCAGCAGCGTAGAGGGGGGAGACACTGAAGCTTTCTTT. Residues: CASSVEGGDTEAFF. Using reference TRBV9 and TRBJ1-1 for the parts outside the CDR3, the full variable domain is DSGVTQTPKHLITATGQRVTLRCSPRSGDLSVYWYQQSLDQGLQFLIQYYNGEERAKGNILERFSAQQFPDLHSELNLSSLELGDSALYFCASSVEGGDTEAFFGQGTRLTVV.

This sequence joins TRBV3-1 and TRBJ2-1; D may be TRBD2 (6 bases). The CDR3 has 17 amino acids. V lost 0 bases and J 0 bases, leaving 12 bases between the germline ends. CDR1 LGHDT and CDR2 YNNKEL come from the germline V gene (reference sequence). The CDR3 protein is CASSQDSRGSSYNEQFF. In nucleotides, the CDR3 is TGTGCCAGCAGCCAAGATTCCCGGGGGAGCTCCTACAATGAGCAGTTCTTC.

This clonotype has more than one count but fewer than ten. This chain connects TRBV20-1 to TRBJ2-3; D is perhaps TRBD1 (5 bases). The length of the CDR3 is 17 residues. Trimming took off 3 bases at V and 3 bases at J, with 22 bases between the two ends. Germline V gene sequence: CDR1 DFQATT, CDR2 SNEGSKA (reference sequence). The CDR3 sequence: CSASVVGGQGFTDTQYF. CDR3 sequence (DNA): TGCAGTGCTAGTGTAGTTGGTGGGCAGGGATTTACAGATACGCAGTATTTT.

This clonotype was seen only a few times. The CDR3 DNA is TGTGCCATCAGTGAGTCAATTCAGGGAACAGATACGCAGTATTTT. Encoded protein: CAISESIQGTDTQYF. The J gene is TRBJ2-3, the V gene TRBV10-3; weak D call: TRBD1 (5 bases). CDR1 is ENHRY and CDR2 is SYGVKD in the germline V gene. The CDR3 runs 15 residues. With 0 bases removed from V and 3 bases from J, the gap between germline ends came to 10 bases.

The chain uses TRBV7-2 and TRBJ1-4; tentative D call: TRBD1 (5 bases). V lost 5 bases and J lost 1, with 11 bases in between. Per germline, CDR1 SGHTA and CDR2 FQGNSA. The length of the CDR3 is 15 residues. DNA for the CDR3: TGTGCCAGCAGCACAGGCCCCGGAACTAATGAAAAACTGTTTTTT. Residues: CASSTGPGTNEKLFF.

This clonotype was seen only a few times. The chain carries TRBV4-3 and TRBJ2-7; the D is unclear. Deletions cut 0 bases from V and 1 base from J, with 7 bases between. In germline, CDR1 is LGHNA, CDR2 YSLEER. CDR3 length: 14 amino acids. The CDR3 spells CASSQDLVSYEQYF. The CDR3, as DNA: TGCGCCAGCAGCCAAGACCTAGTATCCTACGAGCAGTACTTC.

This clonotype was observed once. This sequence joins TRBV11-2 and TRBJ1-2; D is perhaps TRBD1 (5 bases). V lost 5 bases, J lost 8 bases, and 15 bases lay in between. The CDR3 runs to 13 residues. In germline, CDR1 is SGHAT, CDR2 FQNNGV. As DNA, the CDR3 is TGTGCCAGCAGCCTCTTTGGGGGAATCGGCTACACCTTC. Protein sequence: CASSLFGGIGYTF.

The chain carries TRBV25-1 and TRBJ1-2; no clear D gene. The CDR3 loop spans 13 amino acids. Trimming took off 5 bases at V and 5 bases at J, with 12 bases between the two ends. Germline loops: CDR1 MGHDK, CDR2 SYGVNS. CDR3 DNA sequence: TGTGCCAGCAGTAGTCACTCGATATATGGCTACACCTTC. It yields the protein CASSSHSIYGYTF.

The chain couples TRBV9 to TRBJ2-4, with D tentatively TRBD1 (6 bases). The better agreement between TRBJ2-5 and the DNA end casts doubt on the J call. The V gene's germline CDR1 is SGDLS and CDR2 YYNGEE. The CDR3 consists of 14 residues. The CDR3: CASSVVARGETQYF. DNA of the CDR3: TGTGCCAGCAGCGTAGTAGCGAGGGGGGAGACCCAGTACTTC.

The genes are TRBV7-2 and TRBJ2-3; D not resolved. The V end was cut by 5 bases, the J end by 2 bases, with 11 bases between. CDR1 and CDR2 from the germline V gene are SGHTA and FQGNSA. This CDR3 comprises 14 residues. This chain's CDR3 is CASSRLWPTDTQYF. In DNA, the CDR3 is TGTGCCAGCAGCCGCCTTTGGCCCACAGATACGCAGTATTTT.

This chain joins TRBV12-3 or TRBV12-4 and TRBJ1-5; D uncertain. V lost 6 bases, J lost 7 bases, and 22 bases lay in between. This CDR3 has 16 amino acids. This CDR3 is CASSPSQGYRGQPQHF. The CDR3 nucleotides are TGTGCCAGCAGCCCATCCCAAGGGTATCGAGGACAGCCCCAGCATTTT.

This clonotype was detected a few times. The genes are TRBV27 and TRBJ2-5, with TRBD1 matching 7 bases. CDR1 MNHEY and CDR2 SMNVEV come from the germline V gene (reference sequence). The CDR3 has 15 amino acids. The trim removed 3 bases at V and 4 bases at J, leaving 8 bases unmatched. CDR3 region: CASSFLQGPPETQYF. The CDR3 bases are TGTGCCAGCAGTTTCCTACAGGGGCCCCCAGAGACCCAGTACTTC.

The chain links TRBV12-3 or TRBV12-4 to TRBJ1-1; D call uncertain. CDR3 length: 13 amino acids. Trimming pared 1 base from V and 5 bases from J, leaving 8 bases between. The CDR3 DNA is TGTGCCAGCAGTTTAGGCTATCGGACTGAAGCTTTCTTT. Translating it yields CASSLGYRTEAFF.